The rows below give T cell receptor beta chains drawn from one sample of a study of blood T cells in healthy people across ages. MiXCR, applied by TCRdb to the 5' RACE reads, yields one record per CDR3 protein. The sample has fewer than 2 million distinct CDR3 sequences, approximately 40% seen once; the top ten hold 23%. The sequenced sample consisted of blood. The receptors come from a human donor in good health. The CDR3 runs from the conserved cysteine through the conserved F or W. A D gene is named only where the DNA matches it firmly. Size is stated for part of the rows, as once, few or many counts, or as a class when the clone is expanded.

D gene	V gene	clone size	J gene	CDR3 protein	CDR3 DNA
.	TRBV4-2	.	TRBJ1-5	CTSSQEGLTASNQPQHF	TGTACCAGCAGCCAAGAAGGACTGACTGCTAGCAATCAGCCCCAGCATTTT
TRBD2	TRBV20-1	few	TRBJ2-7	CSARDGGESYEQYF	TGCAGTGCTAGAGACGGGGGGGAGTCCTACGAGCAGTACTTC
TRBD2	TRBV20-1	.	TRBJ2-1	CSAPTSGAIGNEQFF	TGCAGTGCTCCGACTAGCGGGGCGATAGGGAATGAGCAGTTCTTC
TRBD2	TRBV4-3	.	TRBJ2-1	CASSQDLNSGGFEQFF	TGCGCCAGCAGCCAAGATCTGAATAGCGGGGGATTCGAGCAGTTCTTC
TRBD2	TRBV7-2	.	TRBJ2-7	CASSWGTSGASYEQYF	TGTGCCAGCAGCTGGGGGACTAGCGGGGCTTCCTACGAGCAGTACTTC
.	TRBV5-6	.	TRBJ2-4	CASSVYKNIQYF	TGTGCCAGCAGTGTATACAAAAACATTCAGTACTTC
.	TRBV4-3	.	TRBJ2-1	CASSQDDNPYNEQFF	TGCGCCAGCAGCCAAGATGATAATCCCTACAATGAGCAGTTCTTC
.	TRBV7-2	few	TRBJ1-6	CASSLTPLGSGTPLHF	TGTGCCAGCAGCTTAACTCCCCTAGGGTCGGGCACCCCCCTCCACTTT
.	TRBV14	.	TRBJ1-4	CASSQGFVTGGEKLFF	TGTGCCAGCAGCCAAGGTTTCGTGACAGGAGGTGAAAAACTGTTTTTT
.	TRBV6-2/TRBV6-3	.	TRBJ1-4	CASSYAQGMEKLFF	TGTGCCAGCAGTTACGCGCAGGGGATGGAAAAACTGTTTTTT
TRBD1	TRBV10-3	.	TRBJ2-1	CAISPTGQATYNEQFF	TGTGCCATCAGTCCCACCGGACAGGCCACCTACAATGAGCAGTTCTTC
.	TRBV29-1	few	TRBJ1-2	CSVDGPDGYTF	TGCAGCGTTGATGGTCCGGATGGCTACACCTTC
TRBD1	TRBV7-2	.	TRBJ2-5	CASSLAGQWETQYF	TGTGCCAGCAGCTTAGCGGGACAGTGGGAGACCCAGTACTTC
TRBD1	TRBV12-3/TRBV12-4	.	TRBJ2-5	CASSPTGTPRTQYF	TGTGCCAGCAGTCCGACAGGGACCCCCCGGACCCAGTACTTC
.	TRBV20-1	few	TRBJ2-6	CSARDNPGANVLTF	TGCAGTGCTAGAGATAATCCCGGGGCCAACGTCCTGACTTTC
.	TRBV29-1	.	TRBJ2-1	CSVDLFTGQPINEQFF	TGCAGCGTTGACTTATTCACAGGTCAACCCATAAATGAGCAGTTCTTC
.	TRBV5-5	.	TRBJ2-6	CAGSLLVRAVMSSGANVLTF	TGTGCCGGCAGCTTGTTGGTAAGGGCCGTAATGAGCTCTGGGGCCAACGTCCTGACTTTC
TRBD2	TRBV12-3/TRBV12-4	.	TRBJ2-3	CASRSSGGSTDTQYF	TGTGCCAGCAGGTCTAGCGGGGGGTCCACAGATACGCAGTATTTT
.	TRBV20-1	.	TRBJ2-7	CSARAWGQQGDYEQYF	TGCAGTGCTAGAGCTTGGGGGCAGCAGGGAGACTACGAGCAGTACTTC
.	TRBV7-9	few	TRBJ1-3	CASSLEVSLLGNTIYF	TGTGCCAGCAGCTTAGAGGTCAGCCTCCTTGGAAACACCATATATTTT
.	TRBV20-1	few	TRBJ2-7	CSARDSGTYEQYF	TGCAGTGCTAGAGATTCGGGGACCTACGAGCAGTACTTC
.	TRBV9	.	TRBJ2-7	CASSSPWESYEQYF	TGTGCCAGCAGCTCCCCCTGGGAGTCCTACGAGCAGTACTTC
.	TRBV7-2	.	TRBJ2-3	CASSFSQGSTDTQYF	TGTGCCAGCAGCTTTTCCCAGGGAAGCACAGATACGCAGTATTTT
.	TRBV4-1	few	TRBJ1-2	CASSARLVSESGLDGYTF	TGCGCCAGCAGCGCAAGATTGGTGTCGGAGTCGGGTCTAGATGGCTACACCTTC
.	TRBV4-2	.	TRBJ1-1	CASTAVQNAEAFF	TGTGCCAGCACCGCTGTACAGAACGCTGAAGCTTTCTTT
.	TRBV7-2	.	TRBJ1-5	CASSFTVVGQPQHF	TGTGCCAGCAGCTTCACAGTAGTGGGTCAGCCCCAGCATTTT
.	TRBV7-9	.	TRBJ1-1	CASRRRENTEAFF	TGTGCCAGCAGGCGACGGGAGAACACTGAAGCTTTCTTT
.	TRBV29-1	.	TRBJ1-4	CSVTTVTNEKLFF	TGCAGCGTTACGACAGTTACTAATGAAAAACTGTTTTTT
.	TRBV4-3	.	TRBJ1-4	CASSPWGSNEKLFF	TGCGCCAGCAGCCCCTGGGGGTCTAATGAAAAACTGTTTTTT
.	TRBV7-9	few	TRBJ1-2	CASSMASSPRGYTF	TGTGCCAGCAGCATGGCGTCCTCCCCTAGGGGCTACACCTTC
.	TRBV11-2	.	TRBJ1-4	CASSAGGGEKLFF	TGTGCCAGCAGCGCCGGAGGGGGTGAAAAACTGTTTTTT
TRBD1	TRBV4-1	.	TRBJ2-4	CASSQLARSDRGVGEQYF	TGCGCCAGCAGCCAATTGGCCCGTTCGGACAGGGGAGTGGGGGAGCAGTACTTC
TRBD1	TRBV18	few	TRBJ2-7	CASSTFRGGQGNEQYF	TGTGCCAGCTCAACCTTTCGCGGGGGACAGGGTAACGAGCAGTACTTC
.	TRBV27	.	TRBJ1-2	CASSEQGAVMDGYTF	TGTGCCAGCAGTGAACAGGGTGCAGTGATGGATGGCTACACCTTC
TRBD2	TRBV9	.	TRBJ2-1	CASSVSSGDYNERFF	TGTGCCAGCAGCGTATCTAGCGGGGATTACAATGAGCGGTTCTTC
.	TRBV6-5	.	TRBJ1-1	CASSFGVMNTEAFF	TGTGCCAGCAGTTTTGGGGTGATGAACACTGAAGCTTTCTTT
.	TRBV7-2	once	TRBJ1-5	CASIPPANADSNQPQHF	TGTGCCAGCATCCCCCCGGCGAATGCGGATAGCAATCAGCCCCAGCATTTT